The T cell receptor beta chain under discussion was sequenced for a study of T cells in Graves' hyperthyroidism and ophthalmopathy. A remark on this clonotype: What it binds is not known.

Study results and limitations: Onset of ophthalmopathy came a median around 6.2 months after the model predicted it. In blood, most of the thyroid clonotypes expanded above 0.001 were also present.

Trimming shortened V by 6 bases and J by 0 bases, and 8 bases separated the two germline ends. The CDR3 length is 14 residues. The V gene's germline CDR1 is ENHRY and CDR2 SYGVKD. RNA transcripts provided the source from which TCR beta CDR3 regions were amplified. Using the HTBI primer set, a first-round RT-PCR was run on the TCR CDR3. TCRdb re-derived calls from the multiplex PCR reads in MiXCR, one entry per CDR3 protein. The profile covers over 650,000 distinct CDR3 sequences, with less than 45% appearing a single time and less than 9% taken by the ten largest. Sequenced sample: peripheral blood or thyroid tissue (not recorded which). This rearrangement joins TRBV10-3 to TRBJ1-4, with D hard to call. The sequence was collected from an adult man with Graves' disease, either hyperthyroidism or ophthalmopathy (not recorded which). The chain's CDR3 is CAISVGTTNEKLFF. CDR3 DNA: TGTGCCATCAGCGTTGGGACAACTAATGAAAAACTGTTTTTT.